This passage covers 28 T cell receptor beta chains from one sample sequenced in a study of shared clonotypes between healthy human individuals. The data were produced by immunoSEQ multiplex PCR, yet TCRdb's version contains in-frame clones alone and is incomplete. The repertoire has roughly 2 million clones, 90% to 95% of them found once; the top ten carry 0.1% to 0.15%. Source material: naive CD4+ T cells sorted from blood. The subset was: CD45RA+ positively selected. The receptors originated from a man younger than 30 in good health.

As concerns this clone: This same CDR3 is encoded by further DNA sequences in the sample. This chain links TRBV2 with TRBJ1-2, with a possible D match to TRBD1 (6 bases). There are 13 residues in the CDR3. CDR1 and CDR2 from the germline V gene are SNHLY and FYNNEI. Trimming took off 2 bases at V and 4 bases at J, with 8 bases between the two ends. Written as DNA, the CDR3 is TGTGCCAGCAGTGAAACAGGGTTCTATGGCTACACCTTC. This gives the protein CASSETGFYGYTF.

This chain links TRBV19 with TRBJ1-5, with a tentative D call TRBD1 (6 bases). CDR1 is LNHDA, CDR2 SQIVND, per germline (reference sequence). The CDR3 contains 14 residues. Trimming left V 5 bases short and J 2 bases short, with 10 bases between. CDR3 DNA sequence: TGTGCCAGTAGTGTGGGGGCCGGCAATCAGCCCCAGCATTTT. As protein: CASSVGAGNQPQHF. Looking up the rest from reference TRBV19 and TRBJ1-5 gives the full variable domain: DGGITQSPKYLFRKEGQNVTLSCEQNLNHDAMYWYRQDPGQGLRLIYYSQIVNDFQKGDIAEGYSVSREKKESFPLTVTSAQKNPTAFYLCASSVGAGNQPQHFGDGTRLSIL.

J is TRBJ2-5 and V is TRBV6-5; 10 bases map to TRBD2. With V trimmed by 6 bases and J by 4 bases, 8 bases remained unmatched. The CDR3 length is 15 residues. The germline CDR1 and CDR2 sequences are MNHEY and SVGAGI. The chain's CDR3 is CASRASGSPGETQYF. CDR3 bases: TGTGCCAGCAGGGCTAGCGGGAGTCCGGGAGAGACCCAGTACTTC.

The chain is built from TRBV19 and TRBJ2-4, with 9 bases identical to TRBD1. CDR3 length: 15 amino acids. The junction had 7 bases not matched to a gene; V was cut back by 5 bases and J by 5 bases. Germline CDR1 and CDR2: LNHDA and SQIVND (reference sequence). The DNA for the CDR3 is TGTGCCAGTAGTGCCAACAGGGGGCACGAAAACATTCAGTACTTC. As protein: CASSANRGHENIQYF.

CDR3 DNA: TGCAGCGTTGTCTCGGGACAGAGTTACTACGAGCAGTACTTC. The encoded protein is CSVVSGQSYYEQYF. This chain joins TRBV29-1 and TRBJ2-7; the match to TRBD1 covers 7 bases. Germline lookup yields CDR1 SQVTM and CDR2 ANQGSEA. CDR3 length: 14 amino acids. Losses at the gene ends were 4 bases for V and 3 bases for J; bases not matched to a gene: 9.

This clone was observed once. For the CDR3, the DNA is TGTGCCAGCAGCTTCCGGACAGGGGTGGAAAAACTGTTTTTT. This codes for CASSFRTGVEKLFF. V usage is TRBV5-6 and J usage is TRBJ1-4, with 9 bases aligning to TRBD1. Germline values: CDR1 SGHDT, CDR2 YYEEEE. The V segment lost 2 bases and the J segment 8 bases; nucleotides outside the gene matches: 4. CDR3 size: 14 residues.

V gene TRBV19 combines with J gene TRBJ2-7; D is possibly TRBD2 (5 bases). V shed 1 base and J shed 0 bases, with 10 bases lying between them. Germline CDR1 reads LNHDA; CDR2 reads SQIVND (reference sequence). The CDR3 runs 15 residues. In nucleotides, the CDR3 is TGTGCCAGTAGTATAGTTCTCGGGAACTCCTACGAGCAGTACTTC. Protein sequence: CASSIVLGNSYEQYF.

The chain links TRBV18 to TRBJ2-2, with D unclear. V was clipped by 5 bases and J by 0 bases, with 7 bases between them. Germline V gene sequence: CDR1 KGHSH, CDR2 LQKENI. The CDR3 loop spans 14 amino acids. The CDR3: CASSAVTNTGELFF. CDR3 DNA sequence: TGTGCCAGCTCAGCAGTGACGAACACCGGGGAGCTGTTTTTT.

V gene TRBV5-4 combines with J gene TRBJ1-4, with TRBD1 matching over 7 bases. Per germline, CDR1 SGHNT and CDR2 YYREEE (reference sequence). This CDR3 is 16 amino acids long. The J segment lost 5 bases and the V segment lost 4 bases, leaving 11 bases of the junction unmatched. The CDR3 region is CASSDYRDSKNEKLFF. The CDR3, as DNA: TGTGCCAGCAGCGATTACCGGGACAGCAAAAATGAAAAACTGTTTTTT.

For this clone: The sample carries other DNA sequences with the same CDR3. The J gene is TRBJ1-2, the V gene TRBV25-1; D uncertain. The CDR3 length is 11 residues. V lost 3 bases, J lost 5 bases, and 4 bases lay in between. Germline CDR1 reads MGHDK; CDR2 reads SYGVNS. CDR3: CASSDGYGYTF. The CDR3 DNA reads as TGTGCCAGCAGTGACGGTTATGGCTACACCTTC.

J is TRBJ2-3 and V is TRBV5-1; D not resolved. Trimming cost V 7 bases and J 1 base, with 10 bases left between them. Germline V gene sequence: CDR1 SGHRS, CDR2 YFSETQ. The CDR3 is made up of 13 amino acids. In DNA, the CDR3 is TGCGCCAGCTCCGTCTCGGGCACAGATACGCAGTATTTT. This encodes CASSVSGTDTQYF. The full variable domain, with the rest looked up from reference TRBV5-1 and TRBJ2-3, is KAGVTQTPRYLIKTRGQQVTLSCSPISGHRSVSWYQQTPGQGLQFLFEYFSETQRNKGNFPGRFSGRQFSNSRSEMNVSTLELGDSALYLCASSVSGTDTQYFGPGTRLTVL.

The chain combines TRBV5-1 with TRBJ2-3, with TRBD2 matching over 13 bases. The germline CDR1 and CDR2 sequences are SGHRS and YFSETQ. V lost 4 bases to trimming and J lost 9 bases; unmatched junction nucleotides: 8. This CDR3 is 15 amino acids long. Here the CDR3 DNA reads TGCGCCAGCAGCCCGGGACTAGCGGGGAAGGGGACGCAGTATTTT. Protein: CASSPGLAGKGTQYF. Combining the CDR3 with reference TRBV5-1 and TRBJ2-3 gives the whole variable domain KAGVTQTPRYLIKTRGQQVTLSCSPISGHRSVSWYQQTPGQGLQFLFEYFSETQRNKGNFPGRFSGRQFSNSRSEMNVSTLELGDSALYLCASSPGLAGKGTQYFGPGTRLTVL.

CDR3 nucleotides: TGTGCCAGCAGGATTCGGGGAAGCGGACCCAGCACAGATACGCAGTATTTT. Its translation is CASRIRGSGPSTDTQYF. The V and J genes are TRBV2 and TRBJ2-3; D may be TRBD2 (5 bases). V lost 6 bases and J lost 0, with 19 bases in between. This CDR3 has 17 amino acids. Germline lookup yields CDR1 SNHLY and CDR2 FYNNEI.

The V and J genes are TRBV11-3 and TRBJ2-1, with 7 bases aligning to TRBD2. Germline V gene sequence: CDR1 SGHNT, CDR2 YENEEA. The trim removed 0 bases at V and 7 bases at J, leaving 9 bases unmatched. This CDR3 contains 16 residues. The CDR3, as DNA: TGTGCCAGCAGCTTAGATCTTGGGGAGGGGAATAATGAGCAGTTCTTC. It translates to CASSLDLGEGNNEQFF.

V gene TRBV4-3 combines with J gene TRBJ2-2, with 7 bases fitting TRBD2. The V segment lost 2 bases and the J segment 3 bases; nucleotides outside the gene matches: 6. The CDR3 contains 16 residues. CDR1 is LGHNA, CDR2 YSLEER, per germline. The CDR3 region has the DNA TGCGCCAGCAGCCAAACGCTTAGCGGGTACACCGGGGAGCTGTTTTTT. Protein: CASSQTLSGYTGELFF.

CDR3 sequence (DNA): TGTGCCAGCAGTGACTCGGACAGAAACACTGAAGCTTTCTTT. It yields the protein CASSDSDRNTEAFF. The chain is built from TRBV6-4 and TRBJ1-1, with D possibly being TRBD1 (6 bases). V lost 0 bases, J lost 2 bases, and 7 bases lay in between. CDR1 is MRHNA and CDR2 is SNTAGT in the germline V gene. This CDR3 has 14 residues.

The chain links TRBV5-6 to TRBJ2-7, with D possibly being TRBD1 (6 bases). Germline values: CDR1 SGHDT, CDR2 YYEEEE. CDR3 size: 14 residues. Trimming removed 2 bases at V and 0 bases at J, with 9 bases between. The CDR3 protein is CASSLTGFSYEQYF. Written as DNA, the CDR3 is TGTGCCAGCAGCTTAACAGGGTTCTCCTACGAGCAGTACTTC. The variable domain in full, with the rest retrieved from reference TRBV5-6 and TRBJ2-7, is DAGVTQSPTHLIKTRGQQVTLRCSPKSGHDTVSWYQQALGQGPQFIFQYYEEEERQRGNFPDRFSGHQFPNYSSELNVNALLLGDSALYLCASSLTGFSYEQYFGPGTRLTVT.

This clone was seen just once. The chain is built from TRBV5-1 and TRBJ1-2, with D possibly being TRBD1 (5 bases). V lost 0 bases and J lost 4, with 10 bases in between. The CDR3 spans 14 residues. Germline V lookup: CDR1 SGHRS, CDR2 YFSETQ. CDR3 bases: TGCGCCAGCAGCTTGGGAGGCGGGGCCTATGGCTACACCTTC. The encoded protein is CASSLGGGAYGYTF.

The chain recombines TRBV10-1 with TRBJ2-2, with TRBD2 identical over 10 bases. The CDR3 totals 17 residues. V lost 4 bases to trimming and J lost 5 bases; unmatched junction nucleotides: 10. Germline CDR1 reads WNHNN; CDR2 reads SYGVQD (reference sequence). This CDR3 is CASSVTSGVAVTGELFF. The CDR3 nucleotides read TGCGCCAGCAGTGTTACTAGCGGGGTGGCCGTTACCGGGGAGCTGTTTTTT.

V gene TRBV5-6 combines with J gene TRBJ1-2; D remains ambiguous. V was cut by 4 bases and J by 5 bases, with 9 bases left in between. CDR1 and CDR2 (germline): SGHDT, YYEEEE. This CDR3 contains 12 residues. The CDR3 is CASSVTWYGYTF. The CDR3 DNA is TGTGCCAGCAGCGTTACCTGGTATGGCTACACCTTC.

V usage is TRBV7-9 and J usage is TRBJ2-3; tentatively, D is TRBD1 (5 bases). This CDR3 contains 13 residues. The germline CDR1 and CDR2 sequences are SEHNR and FQNEAQ (reference sequence). Trimming removed 4 bases from V and 2 bases from J, with 7 bases in between. The DNA for the CDR3 is TGTGCCAGCAGCTGGGGCATCACAGATACGCAGTATTTT. Its protein is CASSWGITDTQYF.

For this clone: Being one base from a much bigger clone, this may be a read error. In the same sample, other DNA sequences code for this CDR3. The chain joins TRBV11-1 to TRBJ2-7; D gene unclear. CDR1 and CDR2 from the germline V gene are SGHAT and FQDESV (reference sequence). This CDR3 region has 12 residues. The V gene lost 4 bases and the J gene lost 0 bases, with 4 bases spanning the gap. CDR3 DNA: TGTGCCAGCAGCTCCAGCTCCTACGAGCAGTACTTC. Amino acids: CASSSSSYEQYF.

The J gene is TRBJ2-1, the V gene TRBV6-6; no firm D call. V lost 2 bases and J lost 3, with 14 bases in between. This CDR3 has 16 amino acids. The germline gives CDR1 MNHNY, CDR2 SVGAGI (reference sequence). CDR3 region: CASSYTRTSLYNEQFF. As DNA, the CDR3 is TGTGCCAGCAGTTACACCCGGACGAGCCTCTACAATGAGCAGTTCTTC.

The rearrangement joins TRBV29-1 to TRBJ2-1; TRBD1 matches at 7 bases. V lost 0 bases to trimming and J lost 7 bases; unmatched junction nucleotides: 6. Per the germline V gene, CDR1 is SQVTM and CDR2 is ANQGSEA. The length of the CDR3 is 14 residues. The CDR3 is CSVEDDRVRNEQFF. In DNA, the CDR3 is TGCAGCGTTGAAGATGACAGGGTAAGGAATGAGCAGTTCTTC.

The chain uses TRBV10-3 and TRBJ1-3; D uncertain. The ends were cut back, 4 bases at V and 1 base at J, with 8 bases in the middle. Germline values: CDR1 ENHRY, CDR2 SYGVKD. The CDR3 extends over 14 amino acids. DNA for the CDR3: TGTGCCATCAGTGCGCGGGATTCTGGAAACACCATATATTTT. Its protein is CAISARDSGNTIYF.

For this clone: Different DNA sequences within this sample yield the same CDR3. The V and J genes are TRBV6-5 and TRBJ1-1; no reliable D call. Trimming took off 2 bases at V and 1 base at J, with 5 bases between the two ends. Germline V gene lookup returns CDR1 MNHEY and CDR2 SVGAGI. The CDR3 covers 13 residues. For the CDR3, the DNA is TGTGCCAGCAGTTACGGCACGAACACTGAAGCTTTCTTT. Protein: CASSYGTNTEAFF.

The gene calls are TRBV28 and TRBJ2-7, with TRBD2 matching over 8 bases. Losses at the gene ends were 3 bases for V and 1 base for J; bases not matched to a gene: 8. The length of the CDR3 is 16 residues. Germline V gives CDR1 MDHEN, CDR2 SYDVKM. The CDR3 sequence is CASSFQLLAGSYEQYF. The CDR3 region has the DNA TGTGCCAGCAGTTTCCAGTTGCTAGCGGGTTCCTACGAGCAGTACTTC. The variable domain in full, completed from reference TRBV28 and TRBJ2-7, reads DVKVTQSSRYLVKRTGEKVFLECVQDMDHENMFWYRQDPGLGLRLIYFSYDVKMKEKGDIPEGYSVSREKKERFSLILESASTNQTSMYLCASSFQLLAGSYEQYFGPGTRLTVT.

This sequence joins TRBV6-5 and TRBJ2-7; 10 bases line up with TRBD1. The CDR3 is made up of 12 amino acids. Germline V gives CDR1 MNHEY, CDR2 SVGAGI. Germline trimming cut 8 bases from V and 5 bases from J; bases unmatched to any gene: 3. The CDR3 nucleotides are TGTGCCAGCCGACAGGGGGCTCACGAGCAGTACTTC. Translating it yields CASRQGAHEQYF.